The 24 T cell receptor beta chains listed next were all sequenced from one sample in a study of PD-1 blockade in classical Hodgkin lymphoma (dated by TCRdb to 2019 to 2021). To prepare the library, the immunoSEQ multiplex PCR assay was applied. In TCRdb, the immuneACCESS table is reduced to in-frame sequences with V and J assigned. These tables do not hold every clone; where another copy was compared, an unresolved V gene accounts for under half, and the others remain unexplained. The sample yields nearly 100,000 clones; over 80% were counted once. The ten largest clones capture 12% of the sample. According to the study, the label for this sample's time point signals: cycle 1 day 1 (C1D1), immediately before nivolumab initiation. Every trial patient had relapsed after autologous stem cell transplantation, and cohorts A, B and C differed in prior brentuximab vedotin exposure. The sample here was peripheral blood mononuclear cells (PBMCs), taken at baseline. The receptors originated from a human donor with classical Hodgkin lymphoma.

This clone was found once. This chain links TRBV4-3 with TRBJ2-7; no clear D. V gave up 1 base and J gave up 5 bases, with 21 bases separating them. There are 17 residues in the CDR3. Germline CDR1 LGHNA, CDR2 YSLEER. The CDR3, as DNA: TGCGCCAGCAGCCAAGGCGGAGACGCTCGAAAAGGGCACGAGCAGTACTTC. This codes for CASSQGGDARKGHEQYF.

V usage is TRBV28 and J usage is TRBJ2-7; 8 bases align to TRBD2. Trimming at V came to 3 bases and at J to 0 bases, leaving 7 bases not matched to a gene. The CDR3 has 16 residues. Germline CDR1 is MDHEN and CDR2 is SYDVKM. CDR3 sequence: CASSFSLAGLSYEQYF. For the CDR3, the DNA is TGTGCCAGCAGTTTCAGCCTAGCGGGCCTCTCCTACGAGCAGTACTTC.

V is TRBV7-3 and J is TRBJ2-2; 7 nucleotides match TRBD2. Germline assignment: CDR1 SGHTA and CDR2 FQGTGA. The length of the CDR3 is 17 residues. Trimming at V came to 4 bases and at J to 4 bases, leaving 12 bases not matched to a gene. This CDR3 is CASSSKGTGTTTGELFF. CDR3 coding DNA: TGTGCCAGCAGCTCGAAAGGAACCGGGACTACCACCGGGGAGCTGTTTTTT.

A single count supports this clone. Compared with germline, one end of the junction differs, possibly owing to a read error. This chain uses TRBV5-1 with TRBJ2-5, with 7 bases aligning to TRBD2. The CDR3 runs 15 residues. CDR1 is SGHRS, CDR2 YFSETQ, per germline. CDR3 nucleotides: TGCGCCCGCAGCTTGGGGGGGGTTCTGGGAGAGACCCAGTACTTC. This codes for CARSLGGVLGETQYF.

This chain uses TRBV11-2 with TRBJ2-1; the match to TRBD2 covers 8 bases. The V gene's germline CDR1 is SGHAT and CDR2 FQNNGV. This CDR3 is built from 15 residues. The ends lost 5 bases at V and 0 bases at J; junction bases unmatched: 3. The CDR3 DNA is TGTGCCAGCAGCAAAAGCGGGAGCTCCTACAATGAGCAGTTCTTC. It codes for CASSKSGSSYNEQFF.

The rearrangement uses TRBV4-2 and TRBJ2-5; D is ambiguous. Germline V gene lookup returns CDR1 LGHNA and CDR2 YNFKEQ. V was pared by 8 bases and J by 0 bases, with 10 bases between. The CDR3 is 13 amino acids. CDR3 residues: CASGRRYQETQYF. The CDR3 DNA sequence: TGTGCCAGCGGACGGCGCTACCAAGAGACCCAGTACTTC.

The V and J genes are TRBV5-4 and TRBJ2-7; TRBD1 agrees at 9 bases. This CDR3 has 15 amino acids. Germline CDR1 SGHNT, CDR2 YYREEE (reference sequence). V gave up 4 bases and J gave up 3 bases; unmatched junction bases: 8. The CDR3: CASSRAGQGRYEQYF. The CDR3 DNA sequence: TGTGCCAGCAGCAGAGCGGGACAGGGTCGCTACGAGCAGTACTTC. Full variable domain (remainder filled in from reference TRBV5-4 and TRBJ2-7): ETGVTQSPTHLIKTRGQQVTLRCSSQSGHNTVSWYQQALGQGPQFIFQYYREEENGRGNFPPRFSGLQFPNYSSELNVNALELDDSALYLCASSRAGQGRYEQYFGPGTRLTVT.

The chain has TRBV19 and TRBJ2-2, with D possibly matching TRBD1 (6 bases). This CDR3 is 14 amino acids long. Trimming cost V 7 bases and J 5 bases, with 14 bases left between them. Per germline, CDR1 LNHDA and CDR2 SQIVND (reference sequence). CDR3 bases: TGTGCCAGTACATCCAGGGGTGGAACCGGGGAGCTGTTTTTT. This translates into CASTSRGGTGELFF.

The V and J genes are TRBV15 and TRBJ2-7; unclear D gene. CDR1 LNHNV and CDR2 YYDKDF come from the germline V gene (reference sequence). The ends were cut back, 1 base at V and 1 base at J, with 8 bases in the middle. This CDR3 region has 14 residues. The chain's CDR3 is CATSRVGKSYEQYF. The CDR3 nucleotides are TGTGCCACCAGCAGAGTCGGCAAATCCTACGAGCAGTACTTC.

This clone was counted once. V usage is TRBV5-1 and J usage is TRBJ1-1; D gene uncertain. CDR3 length equals 16 residues. CDR1 and CDR2 from the germline V gene are SGHRS and YFSETQ. The germline V and J ends were trimmed by 1 base and 2 bases, with 15 bases remaining between them. DNA for the CDR3: TGCGCCAGCAGCTTGATAGGCAGTTTCGACAACACTGAAGCTTTCTTT. Translated: CASSLIGSFDNTEAFF.

The chain carries TRBV7-3 and TRBJ2-1; 10 bases line up with TRBD2. The CDR3 loop spans 15 amino acids. J gave up 9 bases and V 6 bases, and 11 bases lay outside the gene matches. CDR1 and CDR2 (germline): SGHTA, FQGTGA. CDR3 loop: CASSPTLRLAGEQFF. The DNA of the CDR3 is TGTGCCAGCAGTCCTACCCTCCGACTAGCGGGTGAGCAGTTCTTC. Supplemented by reference TRBV7-3 and TRBJ2-1, the full variable domain reads GAGVSQTPSNKVTEKGKYVELRCDPISGHTALYWYRQSLGQGPEFLIYFQGTGAADDSGLPNDRFFAVRPEGSVSTLKIQRTERGDSAVYLCASSPTLRLAGEQFFGPGTRLTVL.

The J gene is TRBJ2-6, the V gene TRBV5-4; TRBD2 agrees at 8 bases. The J segment lost 19 bases and the V segment lost 4 bases, leaving 7 bases of the junction unmatched. The germline gives CDR1 SGHNT, CDR2 YYREEE (reference sequence). The CDR3 sequence is 11 residues long. DNA for the CDR3: TGTGCCAGCAGCCAAAGCGGGAGTAGAACTTTC. Its protein is CASSQSGSRTF.

The chain links TRBV28 to TRBJ2-5; 9 bases are shared with TRBD2. CDR1 and CDR2 (germline): MDHEN, SYDVKM. V gave up 10 bases and J gave up 4 bases; unmatched junction bases: 13. The CDR3 sequence is 15 residues long. DNA of the CDR3: TGTGCCACCCTGGCTAGCGGGGTGGTGGGAGAGACCCAGTACTTC. It specifies CATLASGVVGETQYF.

V usage is TRBV11-2 and J usage is TRBJ2-3, with D tentatively TRBD2 (5 bases). This CDR3 is built from 15 residues. Trimming shortened V by 5 bases and J by 2 bases, and 14 bases separated the two germline ends. Germline V lookup: CDR1 SGHAT, CDR2 FQNNGV. This CDR3 is CASSLGAYATDTQYF. The CDR3 nucleotides read TGTGCCAGCAGCCTGGGAGCCTACGCCACAGATACGCAGTATTTT.

The J gene is TRBJ2-3, the V gene TRBV19, with D hard to call. V was shortened by 8 bases and J by 2 bases, with 17 bases between the two germline ends. The CDR3 is 15 amino acids. Per the germline V gene, CDR1 is LNHDA and CDR2 is SQIVND (reference sequence). The CDR3 protein is CASGSLVPPTDTQYF. The DNA of the CDR3 is TGTGCCAGTGGCTCCTTAGTCCCCCCCACAGATACGCAGTATTTT.

The chain joins TRBV5-1 to TRBJ2-1; TRBD1 matches at 10 bases. The CDR3 spans 18 residues. V trimming: 1 base; J trimming: 3 bases; junction bases outside the gene matches: 10. Germline CDR1 reads SGHRS; CDR2 reads YFSETQ. The CDR3 region is CASSLLILGTGVYNEQFF. CDR3 DNA: TGCGCCAGCAGCTTGTTGATTTTGGGGACAGGGGTCTACAATGAGCAGTTCTTC.

The chain couples TRBV28 to TRBJ1-2, with D uncertain. Germline V gene lookup returns CDR1 MDHEN and CDR2 SYDVKM. Between the trimmed V and J ends, which lost 4 bases and 4 bases, there was a span of 25 bases. The CDR3 totals 18 residues. This CDR3 is CASSSPISGWAVGYGYTF. The CDR3 coding sequence is TGTGCCAGCAGTTCCCCCATAAGTGGGTGGGCTGTGGGCTATGGCTACACCTTC.

The V and J genes are TRBV5-8 and TRBJ2-7, with 10 positions matching TRBD1. The junction had 8 bases not matched to a gene; V was cut back by 3 bases and J by 5 bases. The CDR3 is made up of 15 amino acids. The germline V gene has CDR1 SGHTS and CDR2 YDEGEE. CDR3 in DNA: TGTGCCAGCAGCTCCAGGACAGGGGGAGGGAACGAGCAGTACTTC. Its protein is CASSSRTGGGNEQYF.

This chain connects TRBV28 to TRBJ1-1, with D tentatively TRBD1 (5 bases). Germline CDR1 is MDHEN and CDR2 is SYDVKM. V was cut by 8 bases and J by 0 bases, with 13 bases left in between. The CDR3 has 14 amino acids. CDR3 amino acids: CASAIGALNTEAFF. The CDR3 DNA reads as TGTGCCAGCGCCATCGGGGCCTTGAACACTGAAGCTTTCTTT.

V usage is TRBV2 and J usage is TRBJ2-7, with a weak D call TRBD1 (6 bases). Trimming removed 8 bases from V and 5 bases from J, with 10 bases in between. CDR3 size: 11 residues. Germline CDR1 is SNHLY and CDR2 is FYNNEI. Here the CDR3 DNA reads TGTGCCAGCCCGACAGGCCACGAGCAGTACTTC. Its protein product is CASPTGHEQYF.

On this clone: Other DNA sequences in the sample encode the same CDR3. The chain has TRBV14 and TRBJ1-3, with unresolved D. The CDR3 extends over 12 amino acids. Germline V gene sequence: CDR1 SGHDN, CDR2 FVKESK. V gave up 1 base and J gave up 4 bases, with 2 bases separating them. The CDR3: CASSQGGNTIYF. In DNA, the CDR3 is TGTGCCAGCAGCCAAGGAGGAAACACCATATATTTT.

This chain connects TRBV12-5 to TRBJ2-5, with D perhaps matching TRBD1 (6 bases). The length of the CDR3 is 13 residues. Germline V gene sequence: CDR1 LGHNT, CDR2 FRNRAP. V was cut by 4 bases and J by 4 bases, with 10 bases left in between. The CDR3, as DNA: TGTGCTAGTGGTTCACAGGGAGTAGAGACCCAGTACTTC. This codes for CASGSQGVETQYF.

The chain couples TRBV7-6 to TRBJ2-1; D remains ambiguous. The CDR3 length is 16 residues. Germline lookup yields CDR1 SGHVS and CDR2 FNYEAQ. V was clipped by 5 bases and J by 3 bases, with 17 bases between them. The CDR3 sequence: CASSPILSGNYNEQFF. The CDR3 region has the DNA TGTGCCAGCAGCCCCATTTTGTCCGGTAACTACAATGAGCAGTTCTTC.

The chain carries TRBV29-1 and TRBJ2-6, with D possibly matching TRBD1 (5 bases). V was cut by 6 bases and J by 2 bases, with 17 bases left in between. CDR3 size: 16 residues. CDR1 SQVTM and CDR2 ANQGSEA come from the germline V gene. The CDR3 is CSVKTPEGAGANVLTF. The CDR3 region has the DNA TGCAGCGTCAAAACCCCGGAAGGGGCTGGGGCCAACGTCCTGACTTTC.